This T cell receptor (beta chain) comes out of a study of a mutant IDH1 vaccine in newly diagnosed glioma. Study details: Eight vaccine injections were given to patients in weeks 1, 3, 5, 7, 11, 15, 19 and 23.

Regarding this clone: No antigen is known for it.

The germline V gene has CDR1 MNHEY and CDR2 SVGAGI. The J segment lost 7 bases and the V segment lost 6 bases, leaving 8 bases of the junction unmatched. This CDR3 spans 13 amino acids. Stated time point: week 5, during vaccination. The investigators gave 300 ug of mutant IDH1 20-mer peptide in each vaccine dose, together with topical imiquimod. This table comes from immunoSEQ multiplex PCR, and its TCRdb copy is limited to in-frame clones, with some not included. Among tens of thousands of clones listed, around 85% were seen once. The sample in question was PBMCs, obtained from a glioma patient whose treatment included an IDH1 peptide vaccine. The V call is TRBV6-5, the J call TRBJ2-7; 8 bases align to TRBD1. This receptor was obtained from a man aged 40-50 years with glioma. This CDR3 is CASRMNRGSEQYF. The CDR3 DNA follows: TGTGCCAGCAGGATGAACAGGGGGAGTGAGCAGTACTTC.